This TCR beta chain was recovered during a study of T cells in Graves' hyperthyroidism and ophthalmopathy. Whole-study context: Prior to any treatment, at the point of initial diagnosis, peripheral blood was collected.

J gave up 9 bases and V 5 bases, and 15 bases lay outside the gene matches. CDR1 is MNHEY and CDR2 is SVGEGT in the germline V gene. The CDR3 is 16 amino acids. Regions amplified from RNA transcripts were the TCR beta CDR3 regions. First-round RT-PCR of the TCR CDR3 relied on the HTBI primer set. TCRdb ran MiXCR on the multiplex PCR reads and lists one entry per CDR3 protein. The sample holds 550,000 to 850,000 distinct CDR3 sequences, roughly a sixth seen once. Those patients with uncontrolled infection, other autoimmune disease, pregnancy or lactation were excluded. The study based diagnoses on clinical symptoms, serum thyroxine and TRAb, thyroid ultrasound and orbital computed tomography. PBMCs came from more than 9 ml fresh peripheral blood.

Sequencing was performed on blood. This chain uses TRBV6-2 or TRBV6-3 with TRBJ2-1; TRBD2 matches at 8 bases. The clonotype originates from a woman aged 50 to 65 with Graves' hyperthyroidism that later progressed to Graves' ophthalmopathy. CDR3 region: CASSDYLGTSVGEQFF. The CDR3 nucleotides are TGTGCCAGCAGTGACTATCTTGGGACTAGTGTGGGTGAGCAGTTCTTC.